Presented here are 6 T cell receptor beta chains from one specimen sequenced in a study of blood T cell repertoires in COVID-19. Repertoires were generated with immunoSEQ multiplex PCR, while TCRdb's copy carries only in-frame clones and drops some. Of some 160,000 clones listed, about 80% were seen once; the top ten hold about 3.7%. Sequencing used PBMCs or T cells enriched from blood (not recorded which). These receptors were collected from an older woman who had recovered from COVID-19.

The rearrangement joins TRBV19 to TRBJ2-2; D ambiguous. V dropped 4 bases and J dropped 5 bases, with 5 bases sitting between them. The CDR3 has 12 residues. Germline V gives CDR1 LNHDA, CDR2 SQIVND (reference sequence). CDR3 residues: CASSTLTGELFF. The DNA of the CDR3 is TGTGCCAGTAGTACACTGACCGGGGAGCTGTTTTTT.

V and J are TRBV7-2 and TRBJ2-7; D gene uncertain. Trimming took 1 base from V and 3 from J, leaving 13 bases between them. CDR3 length: 15 residues. The germline V gene has CDR1 SGHTA and CDR2 FQGNSA. The CDR3 DNA is TGTGCCAGCAGCTTAGGGGCAGAACCTTACTACGAGCAGTACTTC. Translating gives CASSLGAEPYYEQYF.

V usage is TRBV5-1 and J usage is TRBJ2-1, with a weak D call TRBD2 (7 bases). The germline V gene has CDR1 SGHRS and CDR2 YFSETQ. Trimming shortened V by 1 base and J by 3 bases, and 8 bases separated the two germline ends. The CDR3 loop spans 14 amino acids. CDR3 DNA: TGCGCCAGCAGCTTGAGGGGGGGCTACAATGAGCAGTTCTTC. Protein: CASSLRGGYNEQFF.

This clone occurred a few times. This chain links TRBV4-2 with TRBJ2-5; 9 nucleotides match TRBD2. The CDR3 has 16 amino acids. Germline V gene lookup returns CDR1 LGHNA and CDR2 YNFKEQ. Unmatched junction bases numbered 10, after V lost 3 bases and J lost 5 bases. In nucleotides, the CDR3 is TGTGCCAGCAGCCAGATTAGCGGGGGCGCGAGGGAGACCCAGTACTTC. Protein product: CASSQISGGARETQYF.

V usage is TRBV18 and J usage is TRBJ2-2; 8 bases map to TRBD2. Trimming cost V 5 bases and J 4 bases; bases outside gene matches: 9. This CDR3 has 16 amino acids. Germline V gene data show CDR1 as KGHSH and CDR2 as LQKENI. The CDR3 nucleotides read TGTGCCAGCTCATCAATCGGGGGGGCCGGCACCGGGGAGCTGTTTTTT. Translation: CASSSIGGAGTGELFF.

This chain connects TRBV12-3 or TRBV12-4 to TRBJ2-7; perhaps TRBD1 as D (5 bases). The V and J ends lost 2 bases and 2 bases respectively, with 7 bases between them. The CDR3 length is 13 residues. The CDR3 here is CASSLTGPYEQYF. Written as DNA, the CDR3 is TGTGCCAGCAGTTTAACAGGTCCCTACGAGCAGTACTTC.